This TCR beta chain was captured in a study of cytomegalovirus exposure and HLA in healthy donors. Germline CDR1 SGHDN, CDR2 FVKESK. V gave up 5 bases and J gave up 1 base, with 8 bases separating them. This CDR3 is built from 13 residues. 13 Jbeta primers and 60 Vbeta primers were used for the PCR. Sequenced by immunoSEQ multiplex PCR; TCRdb stores in-frame clones only, minus some. The table has some 130,000 clones, roughly 82% seen once. The donors (healthy individuals) were bone marrow donors. This chain links TRBV14 with TRBJ1-1, with D possibly TRBD1 on 6 matching bases. The source is a man aged 30 to 45 in good health and CMV-seronegative. Source material: PBMCs. CDR3 DNA sequence: TGTGCCAGCAGCTCGGACAGGAACACTGAAGCTTTCTTT. It translates to CASSSDRNTEAFF.